These 25 T cell receptor beta chains originate from one sample sequenced in a study of regulatory T cells in long-lasting Graves disease. The time point was: newly diagnosed GD, antithyroid drugs for less than 3 months. The TCR library was prepared using RNA isolated from PBMCs. Building of the TCR beta libraries involved iRepertoire HTBI primers and Arm-PCR of CDR3 regions. TCRdb ran MiXCR on the multiplex PCR reads and lists one entry per CDR3 protein. Here the sample spans hundreds of thousands of distinct CDR3 sequences, approximately 20% being singletons. Sequencing used peripheral blood mononuclear cells (PBMCs), obtained at new diagnosis, from a patient treated with antithyroid drugs. These receptors were collected from a female donor with Graves disease.

At least ten counts were recorded for this clonotype. V gene TRBV18 combines with J gene TRBJ2-3, with 8 bases fitting TRBD2. The CDR3 has 15 amino acids. The germline V gene encodes CDR1 KGHSH and CDR2 LQKENI. V shed 7 bases, J shed 4 bases, and the junction held 10 bases outside the gene matches. CDR3: CASLYTSGVPDTQYF. The CDR3 DNA sequence: TGTGCCAGCTTATATACTAGCGGTGTCCCAGATACGCAGTATTTT.

This clonotype was seen ten or more times. J is TRBJ1-4 and V is TRBV28, with D possibly matching TRBD1 (6 bases). Trimming left V 5 bases short and J 5 bases short, with 12 bases between. Germline CDR1 MDHEN, CDR2 SYDVKM. The CDR3 has 14 residues. The CDR3 region is CASSQDSLNEKLFF. The CDR3 DNA sequence: TGTGCCAGCAGTCAGGACAGCCTCAATGAAAAACTGTTTTTT.

This clonotype was detected many times. The chain combines TRBV7-6 with TRBJ2-3, with D hard to call. Germline CDR1 SGHVS, CDR2 FNYEAQ. The V end was cut by 5 bases, the J end by 0 bases, with 9 bases between. The CDR3 totals 14 residues. Written as DNA, the CDR3 is TGTGCCAGCAGCCCATATGGGAGCACAGATACGCAGTATTTT. It yields the protein CASSPYGSTDTQYF.

CDR3: CASSSGPTSGRPTPTDTQYF. CDR3 in DNA: TGTGCCAGCAGCTCGGGGCCAACTAGCGGGAGGCCTACCCCCACAGATACGCAGTATTTT. The rearrangement joins TRBV7-9 to TRBJ2-3; 12 bases line up with TRBD2. This CDR3 is built from 20 residues. The junction had 16 bases not matched to a gene; V was cut back by 4 bases and J by 2 bases. CDR1 and CDR2 (germline): SEHNR, FQNEAQ (reference sequence).

This clonotype was seen at least ten times. This chain connects TRBV6-5 to TRBJ1-1; D is uncertain. Trimming took off 0 bases at V and 5 bases at J, with 13 bases between the two ends. The CDR3 extends over 15 amino acids. Germline V gene data show CDR1 as MNHEY and CDR2 as SVGAGI. CDR3 coding DNA: TGTGCCAGCAGTTACTCGTCATCCGGGAGAACTGAAGCTTTCTTT. Residues: CASSYSSSGRTEAFF.

This clonotype has just a few counts. The chain carries TRBV5-8 and TRBJ2-3, with TRBD1 matching 7 bases. V lost 0 bases to trimming and J lost 5 bases; unmatched junction nucleotides: 6. Germline V lookup: CDR1 SGHTS, CDR2 YDEGEE. The CDR3 loop spans 15 amino acids. The CDR3 DNA sequence: TGTGCCAGCAGCTTGGCTCAGGGGGTAGAAGATACGCAGTATTTT. Amino acid sequence: CASSLAQGVEDTQYF. Drawing the rest from reference TRBV5-8 and TRBJ2-3, the complete variable domain is EAGVTQSPTHLIKTRGQQATLRCSPISGHTSVYWYQQALGLGLQFLLWYDEGEERNRGNFPPRFSGRQFPNYSSELNVNALELEDSALYLCASSLAQGVEDTQYFGPGTRLTVL.

This clonotype came up a few times. This sequence joins TRBV20-1 and TRBJ1-1, with TRBD1 as a possible D gene (5 bases). The CDR3 loop spans 14 amino acids. Germline CDR1 is DFQATT and CDR2 is SNEGSKA (reference sequence). V lost 0 bases, J lost 4 bases, and 12 bases lay in between. The CDR3 region is CSARDLRGGTEAFF. The DNA of the CDR3 is TGCAGTGCTAGAGACCTGAGGGGTGGCACTGAAGCTTTCTTT.

This clonotype was recorded at least ten times. The chain joins TRBV6-1 to TRBJ1-4, with D perhaps matching TRBD1 (6 bases). Germline CDR1 and CDR2: MNHNS and SASEGT. The germline V and J ends were trimmed by 6 bases and 4 bases, with 12 bases remaining between them. There are 14 residues in the CDR3. The CDR3 here is CASRRDIVNEKLFF. The DNA of the CDR3 is TGTGCCAGCAGGCGGGACATAGTTAATGAAAAACTGTTTTTT.

On this clonotype itself: This clone may be a read error of a much larger clone one base away. The chain carries TRBV6-2 or TRBV6-3 and TRBJ2-3; weak D call: TRBD2 (5 bases). Looked up from germline, CDR1 is MNHEY and CDR2 is SVGEGT. The CDR3 totals 14 residues. The ends were cut back, 11 bases at V and 4 bases at J, with 19 bases in the middle. CDR3 nucleotides: TGTGCCGGAACTGACGGATTTAGCGCAGATACGCAGTATTTT. Its translation is CAGTDGFSADTQYF.

About this clonotype: Mismatch with germline at one junction end may stem from a read error. This rearrangement joins TRBV12-3 or TRBV12-4 to TRBJ2-4; the match to TRBD2 covers 8 bases. The CDR3 totals 15 residues. The CDR3 DNA reads as TGTGCCAGCAGCTCAAGCGGGAGCGCCAAAAACACTCAGTACTTC. Translating gives CASSSSGSAKNTQYF.

This clonotype was detected ten times or more. The rearrangement uses TRBV12-3 or TRBV12-4 and TRBJ2-7; 13 nucleotides match TRBD2. V dropped 4 bases and J dropped 6; count of bases not matched to a gene: 3. This CDR3 is built from 14 residues. The CDR3 is CASSSGLAGPEQYF. Written as DNA, the CDR3 is TGTGCCAGCAGTTCGGGACTAGCGGGACCCGAGCAGTACTTC.

Note on this clonotype: Here the CDR3 omits its conserved ending phenylalanine or tryptophan, so a read error is the likely source. CDR3 DNA sequence: TGTGCCTGGAGTACAGGGACAGTTGGCAATCACCCCCAGCATTCT. As protein: CAWSTGTVGNHPQHS. The gene calls are TRBV30 and TRBJ1-5, with 7 bases that match TRBD1. The CDR3 covers 15 residues. Germline-derived CDR1 and CDR2 are GTSNPN and SVGIG (reference sequence).

About this clonotype itself: A much bigger clone sits one base away, suggesting this may be a read error. The chain is built from TRBV7-9 and TRBJ2-7, with a possible D match to TRBD1 (6 bases). The CDR3 contains 14 residues. The V gene's germline CDR1 is SEHNR and CDR2 FQNEAQ (reference sequence). The V end lost 1 base, the J end lost 3 bases, and 10 bases lay between the germline ends. In DNA form, the CDR3 reads TGTGCCAGCAGCTTAGGGGACAAGATCTACGAGCAGTACTTC. It yields the protein CASSLGDKIYEQYF.

This clonotype appeared many times. This chain joins TRBV5-5 and TRBJ1-1; D not resolved. From germline, CDR1 is SGHKS and CDR2 YYEKEE (reference sequence). This CDR3 is built from 13 residues. V gave up 4 bases and J gave up 1 base, with 8 bases separating them. In DNA form, the CDR3 reads TGTGCCAGCAGCCCACACCCGAACACTGAAGCTTTCTTT. Translating it yields CASSPHPNTEAFF.

There are a few counts of this clonotype. A read error is the likely source, as a far larger clone sits one nucleotide away. The V gene is TRBV9, the J gene TRBJ1-1, with D tentatively TRBD1 (6 bases). CDR3 length: 13 amino acids. V was trimmed by 0 bases and J by 3 bases, leaving 6 bases between them. Germline V gives CDR1 SGDLS, CDR2 YYNGEE. CDR3 sequence: CASSVDRDTEAFF. The DNA of the CDR3 is TGTGCCAGCAGCGTAGACAGGGACACTGAAGCTTTCTTT.

The sample holds many counts of this clonotype. The gene calls are TRBV7-9 and TRBJ2-7; 7 bases align to TRBD2. The CDR3 sequence is 13 residues long. The germline V gene encodes CDR1 SEHNR and CDR2 FQNEAQ (reference sequence). V dropped 8 bases and J dropped 3; count of bases not matched to a gene: 7. CDR3 DNA: TGTGCCAGCGGAGACCGGGACTACTACGAGCAGTACTTC. Protein: CASGDRDYYEQYF.

This clonotype was detected only a few times. This chain connects TRBV20-1 to TRBJ2-7; possibly TRBD1 or TRBD2 for D (5 bases each). Germline V gene data show CDR1 as DFQATT and CDR2 as SNEGSKA (reference sequence). The CDR3 consists of 14 residues. The V end lost 3 bases, the J end lost 3 bases, and 15 bases lay between the germline ends. This chain's CDR3 is CSASPPGTSYEQYF. The CDR3 DNA reads as TGCAGTGCTAGCCCCCCCGGGACGAGCTACGAGCAGTACTTC.

The V and J genes are TRBV11-2 and TRBJ2-1; TRBD2 is a possible D gene (6 bases). V was pared by 5 bases and J by 10 bases, with 18 bases between. The CDR3 length is 14 residues. Germline-derived CDR1 and CDR2 are SGHAT and FQNNGV. The CDR3 reads CASSQSGRDFEQFF. The CDR3 bases are TGTGCCAGCAGCCAATCCGGCCGGGACTTCGAGCAGTTCTTC. Looking up the rest from reference TRBV11-2 and TRBJ2-1 gives the full variable domain: EAGVAQSPRYKIIEKRQSVAFWCNPISGHATLYWYQQILGQGPKLLIQFQNNGVVDDSQLPKDRFSAERLKGVDSTLKIQPAKLEDSAVYLCASSQSGRDFEQFFGPGTRLTVL.

To note about this clonotype: One base separates it from a far larger clone, so it is likely a read error. The chain uses TRBV12-3 or TRBV12-4 and TRBJ1-4; D uncertain. The V gene lost 4 bases and the J gene lost 0 bases, with 6 bases spanning the gap. There are 14 residues in the CDR3. DNA for the CDR3: TGTGCCAGCAGTTACAAAGCAACTAATGAAAAACTGTTTTTT. This encodes CASSYKATNEKLFF.

Ten or more counts support this clonotype. The chain uses TRBV28 and TRBJ2-2; 10 nucleotides align to TRBD2. Germline CDR1 and CDR2: MDHEN and SYDVKM. The CDR3 totals 15 residues. Trimming took 6 bases from V and 5 from J; bases not matched to a gene: 6. The CDR3 protein is CASSLAGGGTGELFF. The CDR3 DNA sequence: TGTGCCAGCAGCTTAGCGGGAGGTGGGACCGGGGAGCTGTTTTTT.

This clonotype was seen at least ten times. This chain uses TRBV2 with TRBJ2-2; TRBD1 aligns across 9 bases. The CDR3 totals 16 residues. V lost 6 bases to trimming and J lost 5 bases; unmatched junction nucleotides: 10. Germline assignment: CDR1 SNHLY and CDR2 FYNNEI. The CDR3 is CASRAPDRGETGELFF. CDR3 sequence (DNA): TGTGCCAGCAGGGCCCCGGACAGGGGAGAAACCGGGGAGCTGTTTTTT.

The chain employs TRBV24-1 and TRBJ2-7; D is ambiguous. Trimming shortened V by 5 bases and J by 5 bases, and 9 bases separated the two germline ends. Germline lookup yields CDR1 KGHDR and CDR2 SFDVKD. The CDR3 extends over 12 amino acids. The CDR3, as DNA: TGTGCCACCAGTGGGAACGTAAACGAGCAGTACTTC. This encodes CATSGNVNEQYF.

This clonotype was recorded a few times. This sequence joins TRBV13 and TRBJ2-1, with D perhaps matching TRBD1 or TRBD2 (6 bases each). V lost 4 bases and J 6 bases, leaving 13 bases between the germline ends. The CDR3 length is 14 residues. The germline V gene encodes CDR1 PRHDT and CDR2 FYEKMQ (reference sequence). CDR3 DNA: TGTGCCAGCAGCTCCTCGGGGGCTGCCAATGAGCAGTTCTTC. As protein: CASSSSGAANEQFF.

The chain is built from TRBV7-9 and TRBJ2-1, with 13 positions matching TRBD2. The CDR3 runs to 16 residues. V shed 8 bases and J 4 bases; nucleotides not matched to a gene: 8. Germline V CDR1 and CDR2: SEHNR, FQNEAQ (reference sequence). CDR3 in DNA: TGTGCCAGCCCCGGGACTAGCGGGATGAGTTACAATGAGCAGTTCTTC. It yields the protein CASPGTSGMSYNEQFF.

The V gene is TRBV4-2, the J gene TRBJ1-2; the D is unclear. There are 15 residues in the CDR3. V dropped 0 bases and J dropped 0 bases, with 8 bases sitting between them. CDR1 and CDR2 from the germline V gene are LGHNA and YNFKEQ. CDR3 DNA: TGTGCCAGCAGCCAAGAGATGGGAGCTAACTATGGCTACACCTTC. Amino acids: CASSQEMGANYGYTF.